This TCR beta chain appears in the sequencing data of a study of T cell repertoires in cytomegalovirus infection. Whole-study context: CMV epitopes used comprised recently identified HLA-C-restricted ones and well-studied HLA-B-restricted ones. Both CMV infection and a matching HLA type were indicated by public TCR beta signatures.

Study observations and caveats: CMV-specific TCR beta clonotypes restricted by HLA-C dominated the ex vivo response. Cumulative public TCR beta family frequency identified carriers of CMV plus the relevant HLA.

Germline loops: CDR1 MNHEY, CDR2 SVGEGT. V gave up 6 bases and J gave up 5 bases, with 16 bases separating them. The CDR3 is 14 residues long. To note about this clonotype: The antigen remains unidentified.

TCRdb processed the reads anew with MiXCR; each CDR3 protein has one entry. Found here are 350,000 to 400,000 distinct CDR3 sequences, approximately 35% of them singletons; the top ten hold about 13%. This material consisted of cultured PBMCs, taken from culture after CMV antigen stimulation. The chain combines TRBV6-2 or TRBV6-3 with TRBJ1-1, with D unclear. The receptor's source is a human donor in good health (CMV status not recorded). Some clones in this sample may be carry-over from other donors' samples. Here the CDR3 DNA reads TGTGCCAGCAGCCCATTTGTGGGATCGACTGAAGCTTTCTTT. Translation gives CASSPFVGSTEAFF.